This T cell receptor beta chain stems from a study of blood T cell repertoires in COVID-19. Background on the study: In each case, the material was cDNA or gDNA derived from T cells, B-cell-depleted T cells, or PBMCs.

Original methodology: Amplification of reference gene primers provided the estimated nucleated cell counts. TCRdb's table, derived via immunoSEQ multiplex PCR, lists solely in-frame clones and lacks some. D and trimming were read from the DNA, whereas the V and J calls and clone size are those reported in that table. Seen here are 350,000 to 450,000 clones, 85% observed once, and the top ten hold 3.5% to 4%. Trimming cost V 5 bases and J 9 bases, with 16 bases left between them. The germline V gene encodes CDR1 SGHVS and CDR2 FNYEAQ. The CDR3 spans 13 residues. Sequences were obtained from peripheral blood. This clonotype originated in a woman aged 18 to 35 with acute or convalescent COVID-19. The chain has TRBV7-6 and TRBJ1-1, with D possibly being TRBD1 (6 bases). The CDR3 DNA reads TGTGCCAGCAGCCCTCTTTTGGACAGACAAGCTTTCTTT. Translating gives CASSPLLDRQAFF.